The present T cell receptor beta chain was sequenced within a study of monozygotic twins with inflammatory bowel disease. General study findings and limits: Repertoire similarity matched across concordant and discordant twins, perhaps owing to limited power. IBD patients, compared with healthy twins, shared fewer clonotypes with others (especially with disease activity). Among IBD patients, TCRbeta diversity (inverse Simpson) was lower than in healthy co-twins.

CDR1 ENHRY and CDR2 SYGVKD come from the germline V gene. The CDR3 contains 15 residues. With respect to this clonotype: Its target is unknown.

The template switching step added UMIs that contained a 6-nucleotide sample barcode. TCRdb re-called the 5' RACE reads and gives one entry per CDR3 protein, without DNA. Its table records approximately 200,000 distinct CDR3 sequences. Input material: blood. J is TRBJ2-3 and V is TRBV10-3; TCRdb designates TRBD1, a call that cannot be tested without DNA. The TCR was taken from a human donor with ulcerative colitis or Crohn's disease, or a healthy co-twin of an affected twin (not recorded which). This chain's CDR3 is CATGASPFVIDTQYF.